Sequencing of this T cell receptor (beta chain) was carried out in a study of persistence of HIV-infected CD4 T cells (dated by TCRdb to 2018 to 2020). About the full investigation: CMV- and HIV-1 Gag-responding CD4+ T cells were isolated from ART-treated individuals so that antigen-driven clonal expansion of HIV-1-infected cells could be examined. The median time participants had been on suppressive ART was less than 10 years. Peripheral blood samples of up to 180 mL were collected at multiple time points, except for a couple of participants, who underwent leukapheresis at a single time point. The clonality of all cells in each sorted population was measured by TCRbeta sequencing, and the clonality of infected cells was measured by proviral sequencing. Cross-participant TCR cluster analysis included roughly eight participants for CMV and more than five participants for Gag. The research as a whole found: Antigen-responding cells were enriched for degenerate expanded CDR3beta sequences, which suggests convergent selection of CD4+ responses to CMV and Gag. Significantly lower TCRbeta richness was observed in CMV- and Gag-responding cells than in anti-CD3/anti-CD28-responding cells, and higher oligoclonality was observed in CMV-responding cells than in CD3/CD28-stimulated and Gag-responding cells. Because the TCR analyses were done in bulk, restricting them to just the rare CMV-responding cells that actually carried HIV-1 proviruses was not possible. Within the same sorted populations, how oligoclonal the TCRs were correlated with how oligoclonal the proviruses were. The study involved few individuals and tested only a limited range of antigens.

V is reduced by 10 bases and J by 7 bases, leaving a spacing of 21 bases between them. Reading the germline V gene gives CDR1 KGHDR and CDR2 SFDVKD. The CDR3 goes from the cysteine to the phenylalanine over 14 residues. The sequence is cut down to CDR3 DNA, 42 bases in frame from base 1. TCRbeta repertoires were sequenced from genomic DNA with the immunoSEQ hsTCRB assay version 4 in survey mode. Genomic DNA was diluted to roughly 10 ng/uL, and up to roughly 1 ug per sample was used for TCRbeta sequencing. Per the source publication's procedure: Analysis of the TCRbeta data was done in ImmunoSeq Analyzer 3.0, and diversity was computed on productive nucleotide rearrangements. The improved Chao index was used to estimate lower-bound TCR diversity, and the Gini coefficient was used to estimate clonality using the Immunarch R package. Different nucleotide rearrangements encoding the same CDR3beta amino acid sequence were counted as distinct clonotypes. TCRbeta sequences significantly enriched in antigen-responding cells relative to anti-CD3/anti-CD28-activated cells were identified by differential abundance analysis. Using predicted peptide-MHC specificity as the basis, GLIPH2 grouped TCRs into clusters, both for each participant individually and for the merged data sets that combined participants. This is the immuneACCESS table as TCRdb keeps it, with only in-frame sequences that have V and J called. A part of the clones is gone; compared with another copy, unresolved V genes explain less than half, and the rest is unexplained. Clonal size and the V and J genes are those of that table, whereas D and trimming came from the DNA. Counted in this sample were under 60,000 clones; 75% to 85% of them appeared once. The top ten clones comprise less than 3% of the sample.

The treatment or condition label on this specimen signifies: suppressive antiretroviral therapy. Cells were stimulated with lysates of CMV-infected fibroblasts at roughly 9.2 ug/mL. Memory populations depleted of antigen-responding cells were obtained by sorting nonresponding CD40L-negative CD69-negative CD45RO-high memory CD4+ T cells. Participants were HIV-1-infected adults who started suppressive ART during chronic infection. For at least 4 years, the participants' plasma HIV-1 RNA had been undetectable, below 50 copies/mL. To be included, participants needed a CD4+ T cell count above 400 cells/uL and a positive CMV serology. Before stimulation, PBMCs were isolated using density centrifugation and depleted of CD8+ T cells. For 15 to 20 hours, the CD8-depleted PBMCs were stimulated with anti-CD28/CD49d costimulation, a CD40-blocking antibody, and enfuvirtide to prevent new infections. Sorting was done on either a Beckman Coulter MoFlo Legacy or an XDP sorter, and propidium iodide was used to exclude dead cells. Genomic DNA was extracted with the QIAamp DNA Mini Kit for samples above one million cells, otherwise with the Quick-DNA Microprep Kit.

A remark on this clone: Its antigen specificity is not known. Base qualities are not provided; no much larger clone lies one nucleotide away.

The material sequenced was CD4+ T cells sorted from PBMCs after approximately 19-hour stimulation, taken from a patient who received antiretroviral therapy. This specimen's cell subset or site label, interpreted: CD40L-CD69- CD45RO-high memory CD4 T cells not responding to CMV lysate. Recombination joined TRBV24-1 with TRBJ1-2; a weak D assignment points to TRBD1 (5 bases agree). This receptor was taken from an adult man with HIV who was CMV-seropositive. The bases are TGTGCCACTCTCGCCGGGGGGAAGGTTTGTGGCTACACCTTC. This gives the protein CATLAGGKVCGYTF.